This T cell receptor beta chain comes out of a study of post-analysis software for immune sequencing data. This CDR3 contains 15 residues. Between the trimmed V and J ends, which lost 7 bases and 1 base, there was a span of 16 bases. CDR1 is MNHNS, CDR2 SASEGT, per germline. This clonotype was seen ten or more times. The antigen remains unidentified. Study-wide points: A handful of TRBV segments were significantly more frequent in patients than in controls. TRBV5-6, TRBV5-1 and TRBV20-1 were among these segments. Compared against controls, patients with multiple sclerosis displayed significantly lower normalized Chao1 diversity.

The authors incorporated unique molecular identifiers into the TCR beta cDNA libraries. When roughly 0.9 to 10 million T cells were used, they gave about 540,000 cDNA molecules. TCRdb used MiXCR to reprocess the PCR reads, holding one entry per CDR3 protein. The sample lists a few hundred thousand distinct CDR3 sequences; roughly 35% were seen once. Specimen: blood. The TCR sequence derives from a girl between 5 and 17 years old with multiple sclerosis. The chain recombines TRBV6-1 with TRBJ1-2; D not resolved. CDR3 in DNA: TGTGCCAGCACTATAGGATCCTGGAATAACTATGGCTACACCTTC. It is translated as CASTIGSWNNYGYTF.